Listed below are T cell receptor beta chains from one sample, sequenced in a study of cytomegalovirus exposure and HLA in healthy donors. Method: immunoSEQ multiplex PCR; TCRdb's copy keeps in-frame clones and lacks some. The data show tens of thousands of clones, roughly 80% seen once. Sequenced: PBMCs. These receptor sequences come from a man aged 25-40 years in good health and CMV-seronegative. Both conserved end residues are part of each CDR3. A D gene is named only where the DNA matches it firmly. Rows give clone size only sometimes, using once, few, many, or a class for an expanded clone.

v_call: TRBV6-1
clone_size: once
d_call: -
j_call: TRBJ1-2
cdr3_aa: CASSEAANYGYTF
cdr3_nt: TGTGCCAGCAGTGAAGCGGCCAACTATGGCTACACCTTC

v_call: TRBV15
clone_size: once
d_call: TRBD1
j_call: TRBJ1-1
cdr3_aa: CATSRSRGDEAFF
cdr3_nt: TGTGCCACCAGCAGATCCAGGGGGGATGAAGCTTTCTTT

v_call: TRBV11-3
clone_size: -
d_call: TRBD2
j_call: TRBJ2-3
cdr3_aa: CASSFGSGATDTQYF
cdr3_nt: TGTGCCAGCAGCTTTGGAAGCGGGGCCACAGATACGCAGTATTTT

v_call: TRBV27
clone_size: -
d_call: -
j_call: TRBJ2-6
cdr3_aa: CASAVRRAISGANVLTF
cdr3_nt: TGTGCCAGTGCAGTCCGCAGGGCGATCTCTGGGGCCAACGTCCTGACTTTC

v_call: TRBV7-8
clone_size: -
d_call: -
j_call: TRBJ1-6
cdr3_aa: CASSSGRRGYNSPLHF
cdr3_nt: TGTGCCAGCAGCTCGGGACGGAGGGGCTATAATTCACCCCTCCACTTT

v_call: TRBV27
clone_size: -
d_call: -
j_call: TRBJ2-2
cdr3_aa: CASSFMARNTGELFF
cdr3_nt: TGTGCCAGCAGTTTCATGGCCAGGAACACCGGGGAGCTGTTTTTT

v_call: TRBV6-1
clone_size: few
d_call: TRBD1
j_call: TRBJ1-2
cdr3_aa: CASSPTGVGYTF
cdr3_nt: TGTGCCAGCAGTCCCACAGGGGTCGGTTACACCTTC

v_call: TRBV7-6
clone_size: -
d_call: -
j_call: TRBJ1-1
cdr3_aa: CASSPPRLNTEAFF
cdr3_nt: TGTGCCAGCAGCCCCCCGCGATTGAACACTGAAGCTTTCTTT

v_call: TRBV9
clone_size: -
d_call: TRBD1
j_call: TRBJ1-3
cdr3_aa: CASSVSTGSGNTIYF
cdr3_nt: TGTGCCAGCAGCGTTTCGACAGGGTCTGGAAACACCATATATTTT

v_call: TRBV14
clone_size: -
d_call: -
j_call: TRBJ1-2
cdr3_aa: CASSHPGFVGYTF
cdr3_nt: TGTGCCAGCAGCCATCCAGGGTTTGTGGGCTACACCTTC

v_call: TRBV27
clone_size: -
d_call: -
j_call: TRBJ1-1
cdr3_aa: CASSSGFGTEAFF
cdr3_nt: TGTGCCAGCAGTTCAGGGTTTGGCACTGAAGCTTTCTTT

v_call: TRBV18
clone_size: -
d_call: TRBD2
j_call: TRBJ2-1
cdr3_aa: CASSGLADELGEQFF
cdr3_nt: TGTGCCAGCTCGGGACTAGCAGATGAACTGGGTGAGCAGTTCTTC

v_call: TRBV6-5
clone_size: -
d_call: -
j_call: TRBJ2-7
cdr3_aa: CASTDSSYEQYF
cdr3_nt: TGTGCCAGCACGGACAGCTCCTACGAGCAGTACTTC

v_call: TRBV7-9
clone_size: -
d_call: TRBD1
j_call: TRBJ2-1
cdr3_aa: CASSQTGGWNEQFF
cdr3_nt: TGTGCCAGCAGCCAGACAGGGGGTTGGAATGAGCAGTTCTTC

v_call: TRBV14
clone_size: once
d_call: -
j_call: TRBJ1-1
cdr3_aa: CASSQDQNTEAFF
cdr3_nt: TGTGCCAGCAGCCAAGATCAGAACACTGAAGCTTTCTTT

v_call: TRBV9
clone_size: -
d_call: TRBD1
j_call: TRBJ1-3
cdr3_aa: CASSGTGQGNTIYF
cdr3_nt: TGTGCCAGCAGCGGCACGGGACAGGGAAACACCATATATTTT

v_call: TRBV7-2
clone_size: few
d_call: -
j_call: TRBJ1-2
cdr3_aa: CASSPDSRQYGYTF
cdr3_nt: TGTGCCAGCAGCCCCGACTCTCGACAGTATGGCTACACCTTC

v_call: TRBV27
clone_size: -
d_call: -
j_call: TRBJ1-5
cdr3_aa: CASSLWRGPNQPQHF
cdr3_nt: TGTGCCAGCAGTTTGTGGAGGGGCCCCAATCAGCCCCAGCATTTT

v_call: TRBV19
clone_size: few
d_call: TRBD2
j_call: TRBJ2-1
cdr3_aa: CASSLTSGDYNEQFF
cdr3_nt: TGTGCCAGTAGCCTTACTAGCGGGGATTACAATGAGCAGTTCTTC

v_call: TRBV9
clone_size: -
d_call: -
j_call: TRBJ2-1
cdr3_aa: CASSVVRVRGNEQFF
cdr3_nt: TGTGCCAGCAGCGTAGTCCGGGTTAGAGGCAATGAGCAGTTCTTC

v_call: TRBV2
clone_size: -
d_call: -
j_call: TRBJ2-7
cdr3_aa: CASSGQLVGLYEQYF
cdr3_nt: TGTGCCAGCAGTGGACAGTTGGTCGGCCTTTACGAGCAGTACTTC

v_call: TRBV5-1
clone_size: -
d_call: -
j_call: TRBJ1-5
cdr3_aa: CASSLEGQNQPQHF
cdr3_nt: TGCGCCAGCAGCTTAGAGGGACAAAACCAGCCCCAGCATTTT

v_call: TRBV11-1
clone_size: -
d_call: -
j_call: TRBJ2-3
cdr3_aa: CASSLAAEPTDTQYF
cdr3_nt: TGTGCCAGCAGCTTAGCGGCGGAGCCCACAGATACGCAGTATTTT

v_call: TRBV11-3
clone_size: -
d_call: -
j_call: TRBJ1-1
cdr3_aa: CASSPVPNTEAFF
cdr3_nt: TGTGCCAGCAGCCCAGTCCCGAACACTGAAGCTTTCTTT

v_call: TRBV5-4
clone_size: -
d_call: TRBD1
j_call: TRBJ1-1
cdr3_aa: CASSLLGQGALGVRTEAFF
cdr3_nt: TGTGCCAGCAGCTTGCTGGGACAGGGGGCGCTCGGGGTTAGGACTGAAGCTTTCTTT

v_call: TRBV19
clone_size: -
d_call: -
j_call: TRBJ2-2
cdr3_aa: CASSEQGPGELFF
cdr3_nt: TGTGCCAGTAGCGAACAGGGTCCCGGGGAGCTGTTTTTT

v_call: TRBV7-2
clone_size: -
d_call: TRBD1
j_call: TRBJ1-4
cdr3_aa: CASSLRGQVNEKLFF
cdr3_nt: TGTGCCAGCAGCCTCCGGGGACAGGTGAATGAAAAACTGTTTTTT

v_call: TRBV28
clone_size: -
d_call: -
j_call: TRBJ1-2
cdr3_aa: CASRPYVQGGYTF
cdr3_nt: TGTGCCAGCAGGCCTTATGTCCAGGGAGGCTACACCTTC

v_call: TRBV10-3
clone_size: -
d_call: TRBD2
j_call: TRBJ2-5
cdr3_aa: CAISEAGIGETQYF
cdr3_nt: TGTGCCATCAGTGAAGCGGGGATCGGTGAGACCCAGTACTTC

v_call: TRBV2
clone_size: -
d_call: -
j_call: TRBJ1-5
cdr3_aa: CASSAEINQPQHF
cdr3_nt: TGTGCCAGCAGTGCGGAGATCAATCAGCCCCAGCATTTT